The clone carrying this T cell receptor beta chain was counted once. Its antigen remains unidentified. These data originate in a study of identifying expanded T cells in peripheral blood. Study results and limitations: Approximately 1.1 clones differed between technical replicates, versus around 16 and 19 over time. Across healthy donors, higher total template counts meant significantly greater roughly 2-week count variance.

Collection occurred without any documented infections or immune events in donors. The CDR3 is 13 residues long. Deletions cut 4 bases from V and 5 bases from J, with 11 bases between. CDR1 and CDR2 (germline): MGHRA, YSYEKL. Only in-frame clones appear in the TCRdb table, and some are missing; sequencing was by immunoSEQ multiplex PCR. This sample has about 86,000 clones, with approximately 81% found just once. This chain joins TRBV4-1 and TRBJ1-2, with no clear D. The source of this sequence is a person aged 18 to 75 in good health. The specimen was blood. The CDR3 loop is CASSLRTDYGYTF. CDR3 in DNA: TGCGCCAGCAGCCTTAGGACTGATTATGGCTACACCTTC.